Detailed here is one T cell receptor (beta chain). Antigen: not known. Clones were sequenced by immunoSEQ multiplex PCR, and TCRdb holds only the in-frame ones, with some missing. Of 150,000 or so clones in the sample, about 91% were seen once. The sample belongs to a study of T cell responses to AZD1222 COVID-19 vaccine. Whole-study results and caveats: Two doses of AZD1222 preceded a rise in Spike-specific TCR breadth and depth. Most donors were white British, females outnumbered males, and clonal diversity was possibly underestimated. Mapped onto spike, vaccine-associated CD4 TCRs spanned it and were dominant at 160-218 and 743-854.

CDR3 size: 18 residues. V lost 0 bases to trimming and J lost 2 bases; unmatched junction nucleotides: 13. From germline, CDR1 is LNHDA and CDR2 SQIVND (reference sequence). Sequencing was performed on peripheral blood, taken on day 0 of AZD1222 vaccination. This sequence originates from an adult in good health. The chain is built from TRBV19 and TRBJ2-7; 7 bases align to TRBD1. Written as DNA, the CDR3 is TGTGCCAGTAGTATAGACATCCTTTCGCAGGGGGTAACCTACGAGCAGTACTTC. Translating it yields CASSIDILSQGVTYEQYF.